The 18 T cell receptor beta chains listed next were all sequenced from one sample in a study of blood T cells in healthy people across ages. The authors ran a second PCR of 7 to 11 cycles using a sample-barcoded 5' primer and a J-beta primer mix. TCRdb used MiXCR to reprocess the 5' RACE reads, holding one entry per CDR3 protein. The sample consists of approximately 780,000 distinct CDR3 sequences, about 26% of them appearing once. The data were also submitted as part of a second study, on T cells of mothers and their children.

The source material was blood. The receptors shown here come from a boy between 10 and 17 years old in good health.

This clonotype was counted a few times. The rearrangement uses TRBV19 and TRBJ2-2; 8 nucleotides line up with TRBD2. V shed 7 bases, J shed 0 bases, and the junction held 4 bases outside the gene matches. The CDR3 consists of 15 residues. Germline values: CDR1 LNHDA, CDR2 SQIVND (reference sequence). The CDR3 is CASKRGQTNTGELFF. The CDR3 coding sequence is TGTGCCAGTAAGCGGGGGCAGACGAACACCGGGGAGCTGTTTTTT.

The chain is built from TRBV20-1 and TRBJ2-5, with 7 bases identical to TRBD1. TRBJ2-1 explains the end of the DNA better; the J call may be wrong. The CDR3 spans 15 residues. In germline, CDR1 is DFQATT, CDR2 SNEGSKA (reference sequence). CDR3 residues: CSARDARGILDEQFF. The CDR3 DNA reads TGCAGTGCTAGAGATGCCAGGGGGATTCTCGATGAGCAGTTCTTC.

V usage is TRBV13 and J usage is TRBJ1-1, with a weak D call TRBD1 (6 bases). CDR3 length: 15 amino acids. Trimming left V 5 bases short and J 4 bases short, with 17 bases between. CDR1 is PRHDT and CDR2 is FYEKMQ in the germline V gene (reference sequence). The CDR3 DNA follows: TGTGCCAGCAGCCCCAGGACAGTGGGGACCACTGAAGCTTTCTTT. Protein sequence: CASSPRTVGTTEAFF.

This clonotype has only a few counts. The rearrangement links TRBV4-2 to TRBJ2-6; D is unresolved. V gave up 4 bases and J gave up 0 bases, with 10 bases separating them. Germline V lookup: CDR1 LGHNA, CDR2 YNFKEQ. The CDR3 contains 16 residues. The CDR3 loop is CASSPAENSGANVLTF. Written as DNA, the CDR3 is TGTGCCAGCAGCCCAGCAGAGAACTCTGGGGCCAACGTCCTGACTTTC.

This clonotype has more than one count but fewer than ten. The J gene is TRBJ1-2, the V gene TRBV12-3 or TRBV12-4, with D unclear. The CDR3 sequence is 13 residues long. V was trimmed by 2 bases and J by 1 base, leaving 5 bases between them. The CDR3 DNA reads TGTGCCAGCAGTTTAACACATAACTATGGCTACACCTTC. Amino acids: CASSLTHNYGYTF.

This clonotype came up a few times. The chain has TRBV30 and TRBJ1-6; D remains ambiguous. CDR1 and CDR2 (germline): GTSNPN, SVGIG (reference sequence). Between the trimmed V and J ends, which lost 2 bases and 6 bases, there was a span of 8 bases. This CDR3 is 13 amino acids long. The CDR3 here is CAWSPDTNSPLHF. The CDR3 region has the DNA TGTGCCTGGAGTCCAGATACTAATTCACCCCTCCACTTT.

This clonotype was counted a few times. J is TRBJ2-7 and V is TRBV5-4; D gene unclear. Germline CDR1 and CDR2: SGHNT and YYREEE (reference sequence). The CDR3 has 13 amino acids. Trimming shortened V by 3 bases and J by 3 bases, and 10 bases separated the two germline ends. The CDR3: CASSSEPGYEQYF. Written as DNA, the CDR3 is TGTGCCAGCAGCTCCGAGCCGGGCTACGAGCAGTACTTC.

This clonotype has a handful of counts. The genes are TRBV2 and TRBJ1-2; D might be TRBD1 (6 bases). This CDR3 is 13 amino acids long. Trimming shortened V by 6 bases and J by 2 bases, and 10 bases separated the two germline ends. Germline CDR1 SNHLY, CDR2 FYNNEI. The CDR3 bases are TGTGCCAGCAGGTTGGACAGCAACTATGGCTACACCTTC. Its translation: CASRLDSNYGYTF.

V and J are TRBV18 and TRBJ2-6, with 7 bases aligning to TRBD1. V lost 1 base to trimming and J lost 0 bases; unmatched junction nucleotides: 3. The length of the CDR3 is 17 residues. Germline assignment: CDR1 KGHSH and CDR2 LQKENI. Here the CDR3 reads CASSPRTGASGANVLTF. The CDR3 DNA is TGTGCCAGCTCACCACGGACAGGAGCCTCTGGGGCCAACGTCCTGACTTTC.

CDR3 residues: CATSRDLAGETQYF. For the CDR3, the DNA is TGTGCCACCAGCAGAGATCTAGCCGGAGAGACCCAGTACTTC. The V and J genes are TRBV15 and TRBJ2-5; a weak D match, TRBD2 (5 bases). CDR1 is LNHNV and CDR2 is YYDKDF in the germline V gene (reference sequence). Trimming removed 0 bases at V and 4 bases at J, with 9 bases between. This CDR3 has 14 residues.

V usage is TRBV28 and J usage is TRBJ2-5; D is uncertain. The J call may be incorrect, as the DNA end agrees better with TRBJ2-7. Germline CDR1 reads MDHEN; CDR2 reads SYDVKM. CDR3 length equals 13 residues. The CDR3 DNA follows: TGTGCCAGCAGCCCGCTCAACTCCTACGAGCAGTACTTC. It is translated as CASSPLNSYEQYF.

There are a few counts of this clonotype. The genes are TRBV12-3 or TRBV12-4 and TRBJ1-5, with D possibly matching TRBD1 (5 bases). Trimming shortened V by 2 bases and J by 6 bases, and 14 bases separated the two germline ends. CDR3 length: 15 amino acids. The DNA of the CDR3 is TGTGCCAGCAGTTTAACGCAGGGCATAGGTCAGCCCCAGCATTTT. Translated: CASSLTQGIGQPQHF.

The chain recombines TRBV20-1 with TRBJ2-1; the match to TRBD1 covers 11 bases. The end of the DNA is better explained by TRBJ2-5, so the J call may be wrong. Germline-derived CDR1 and CDR2 are DFQATT and SNEGSKA (reference sequence). This CDR3 comprises 16 residues. This CDR3 reads CSASLPYRTGGKTQYF. CDR3 in DNA: TGCAGTGCTAGCCTCCCCTACAGGACAGGGGGCAAGACCCAGTACTTC.

The CDR3 region is CASSWRDPYEQYF. The CDR3 DNA follows: TGCGCCAGCAGCTGGCGAGATCCCTACGAGCAGTACTTC. The chain combines TRBV5-1 with TRBJ2-1; D gene ambiguous. TRBJ2-7 explains the end of the DNA better; the J call may be wrong. The CDR3 runs 13 residues. CDR1 is SGHRS and CDR2 is YFSETQ in the germline V gene.

This clonotype was detected only a few times. This sequence joins TRBV15 and TRBJ1-3, with D perhaps TRBD1 (5 bases). Trimming pared 0 bases from V and 0 bases from J, leaving 9 bases between. Germline assignment: CDR1 LNHNV and CDR2 YYDKDF (reference sequence). The CDR3 is made up of 16 amino acids. Written as DNA, the CDR3 is TGTGCCACCAGCAGAGATTGGGGGGTCTCTGGAAACACCATATATTTT. It is translated as CATSRDWGVSGNTIYF.

The chain employs TRBV15 and TRBJ2-4; D is undetermined. Germline CDR1 is LNHNV and CDR2 is YYDKDF (reference sequence). Trimming removed 5 bases from V and 0 bases from J, with 14 bases in between. The CDR3 runs 16 residues. The CDR3 coding sequence is TGTGCCACCAGCCCTACCCGCTCTAGAGCCAAAAACATTCAGTACTTC. Its protein product is CATSPTRSRAKNIQYF.

This clonotype was counted a few times. The chain links TRBV30 to TRBJ1-2; unclear D gene. Germline V CDR1 and CDR2: GTSNPN, SVGIG (reference sequence). This CDR3 comprises 12 residues. The ends were cut back, 2 bases at V and 4 bases at J, with 8 bases in the middle. CDR3 sequence reads: CAWSRPSYGYTF. CDR3 sequence (DNA): TGTGCCTGGAGTCGGCCCTCCTATGGCTACACCTTC.

The V call is TRBV18, the J call TRBJ1-3; TRBD1 aligns across 7 bases. The CDR3 spans 13 residues. Per germline, CDR1 KGHSH and CDR2 LQKENI. V gave up 3 bases and J gave up 4 bases; unmatched junction bases: 0. The CDR3 reads CASSPDRGNTIYF. DNA for the CDR3: TGTGCCAGCTCACCGGACAGGGGAAACACCATATATTTT. The full variable domain, rest sourced from reference TRBV18 and TRBJ1-3, is NAGVMQNPRHLVRRRGQEARLRCSPMKGHSHVYWYRQLPEEGLKFMVYLQKENIIDESGMPKERFSAEFPKEGPSILRIQQVVRGDSAAYFCASSPDRGNTIYFGEGSWLTVV.